The source of this TCR beta chain is a study of cytomegalovirus exposure and HLA in healthy donors. Study overall: Inside one of the first data releases sat about 91 million unique TCRs taken from HLA-typed donors.

Primers: 60 Vbeta forward and 13 Jbeta reverse. Per the authors' pipeline: Later, 75 million to 100 million unique TCR beta chains were counted in an analysis, and about 10 million of them were shared. Sequenced by immunoSEQ multiplex PCR; TCRdb stores in-frame clones only, minus some. That table supplies the V and J calls and clone size; D and trimming were determined from the DNA. The sample holds 100,000 or so clones; under 85% are singletons and the top ten take about 1.9%. Each of the donors was a healthy bone marrow donor. Comments on this clone: The antigen is not known.

J lost 5 bases, V lost 4 bases, and 5 bases had no gene match. The CDR3 is 14 residues long. The germline V gene has CDR1 SGHAT and CDR2 FQNNGV. Overall study results and limits: A later analysis linked a missense variant in DCLRE1C to the trimming of TCR beta V and J genes.

The TCR was taken from a woman between 35 and 50 years old in good health and CMV-seronegative. Material: PBMCs. The chain couples TRBV11-2 to TRBJ2-1; TRBD2 matches 7 bases. For the CDR3, the DNA is TGTGCCAGCAGCTCTACTAGCGTAGACAATGAGCAGTTCTTC. The encoded protein is CASSSTSVDNEQFF.